The rows below give T cell receptor beta chains drawn from one sample of a study of cytomegalovirus exposure and HLA in healthy donors. TCRdb keeps only in-frame clones here, not all; method: immunoSEQ multiplex PCR. The sample lists about 190,000 clones, roughly 73% occurring once. The sequencing input was PBMCs. All receptors derive from a woman between 25 and 40 years old in good health and CMV-seropositive. Both conserved end residues are part of each CDR3. The D gene is left open where the match is weak. Some rows mark clone size as missing; the rest say once, few, many or name a class of expanded clone.

J gene	V gene	D gene	clone size	CDR3 DNA	CDR3 protein
TRBJ1-3	TRBV28	TRBD1	NA	TGTGCCAGCAGTTCGGGACAGAGCTCTGGAAACACCATATATTTT	CASSSGQSSGNTIYF
TRBJ2-5	TRBV5-1	NA	NA	TGCGCCAGCAGCCCCACCACAGTAGTGGGAGGAGAGACCCAGTACTTC	CASSPTTVVGGETQYF
TRBJ1-2	TRBV19	NA	once	TGTGCCACGGAGTACTATGGCTACACCTTC	CATEYYGYTF
TRBJ2-1	TRBV19	NA	NA	TGTGCCAGTAGTAAAACCGGGATTTACAATGAGCAGTTCTTC	CASSKTGIYNEQFF
TRBJ2-7	TRBV19	NA	NA	TGTGCCAGTAGTATAACCAGGAGGCATCTCGAGCAGTACTTC	CASSITRRHLEQYF
TRBJ2-1	TRBV20-1	NA	NA	TGCAGTGCTAGAGACCAGTATGAGCAGTTCTTC	CSARDQYEQFF
TRBJ2-1	TRBV5-1	NA	NA	TGCGCCAGCAGCTTGTTTCAGGGAGGTCCCCATGAGCAGTTCTTC	CASSLFQGGPHEQFF
TRBJ2-5	TRBV7-7	TRBD2	NA	TGTGCCAGCAGCTCCAGACTAGCGGGAGAGACCCAGTACTTC	CASSSRLAGETQYF
TRBJ1-5	TRBV28	TRBD1	NA	TGTGCCAGCAGTTCGACAGGGCCGTGGAATCAGCCCCAGCATTTT	CASSSTGPWNQPQHF
TRBJ2-2	TRBV28	TRBD1	NA	TGTGCCAGCAGTCCTCTGGGACAGGGATACGGGGAGCTGTTTTTT	CASSPLGQGYGELFF
TRBJ2-7	TRBV18	TRBD1	NA	TGTGCCAGCTCACCTGGTATAGACAGGGGCAACGAGCAGTACTTC	CASSPGIDRGNEQYF
TRBJ2-3	TRBV15	NA	NA	TGTGCCACCAGCTTTGAGGGGGGGCGCACAGATACGCAGTATTTT	CATSFEGGRTDTQYF
TRBJ1-1	TRBV28	NA	few	TGTGCCAGCAGCGCCCCACAGGTGATCACTGAAGCTTTCTTT	CASSAPQVITEAFF
TRBJ2-7	TRBV28	TRBD1	NA	TGTGCCAGCAGCCCCCCGGGCAGGGGGCTGCGTGAGCAGTACTTC	CASSPPGRGLREQYF
TRBJ1-5	TRBV4-3	NA	NA	TGCGCCAGCAGCACCCTGCTAGATAGCAATCAGCCCCAGCATTTT	CASSTLLDSNQPQHF
TRBJ1-4	TRBV4-2	NA	NA	TGTGCCAGCTCATACATTTTCTCTAATGAAAAACTGTTTTTT	CASSYIFSNEKLFF
TRBJ2-1	TRBV6-6	NA	few	TGTGCCAGCAGTTACGCCGCGGGGCCATACAATGAGCAGTTCTTC	CASSYAAGPYNEQFF
TRBJ1-1	TRBV30	TRBD1	NA	TGTGCCTGGAGTTCTTCGGGACAGGGGATCGCTGAAGCTTTCTTT	CAWSSSGQGIAEAFF
TRBJ1-5	TRBV5-1	TRBD1	few	TGCGCCAGCAGCTGGACAGGAGAGTGGTGTTATAGCAATCAGCCCCAGCATTTT	CASSWTGEWCYSNQPQHF
TRBJ2-7	TRBV2	TRBD2	once	TGTGCCAGCAGTGGGACTAGTAGTTTCTACGAGCAGTACTTC	CASSGTSSFYEQYF
TRBJ1-1	TRBV29-1	NA	once	TGCAGCGTTGGCAGGGGTTTAGCGAACACTGAAGCTTTCTTT	CSVGRGLANTEAFF
TRBJ2-1	TRBV28	NA	once	TGTGCCAGCACCCGGGACACCGTCGGTGAGCAGTTCTTC	CASTRDTVGEQFF
TRBJ2-7	TRBV5-1	NA	NA	TGCGCCAGCAGCCCGGGATCTACCCACGAGCAGTACTTC	CASSPGSTHEQYF
TRBJ2-2	TRBV2	TRBD2	few	TGTGCCAGCTCTATCTTAGCGGGCACCGGGGAGCTGTTTTTT	CASSILAGTGELFF
TRBJ2-5	TRBV5-1	TRBD2	NA	TGCGCCAGCAGCTTGCTAGCGGGGGGTACAGAGACCCAGTACTTC	CASSLLAGGTETQYF
TRBJ2-7	TRBV29-1	TRBD2	NA	TGCAGCGTTGTAGGGAGGGCCGAGCAGTACTTC	CSVVGRAEQYF
TRBJ2-3	TRBV6-5	TRBD2	few	TGTGCCAGCAGCTCCCCTGCGGGAGGAGGAGATACGCAGTATTTT	CASSSPAGGGDTQYF
TRBJ2-1	TRBV9	NA	few	TGTGCCAGCAGCGTCATCACAGGGAGCTCCTACAATGAGCAGTTCTTC	CASSVITGSSYNEQFF
TRBJ2-1	TRBV6-4	TRBD2	NA	TGTGCCAGCGGGACTAGCGCTTCACAAGAGCAGTTCTTC	CASGTSASQEQFF
TRBJ2-3	TRBV2	TRBD2	few	TGTGCCAGCAGTGGACTAGCGGGAGTGATAGATACGCAGTATTTT	CASSGLAGVIDTQYF
TRBJ1-5	TRBV6-4	TRBD1	NA	TGTGCCACCGCCGCCCGGGTGGATGCGTGGGGACAGCTAAGCAATCAGCCCCAGCATTTT	CATAARVDAWGQLSNQPQHF
TRBJ2-2	TRBV7-3	NA	few	TGTGCCAGCAGCCCCTCCCCTACGGGGGTAAATACCGGGGAGCTGTTTTTT	CASSPSPTGVNTGELFF
TRBJ2-1	TRBV19	NA	few	TGTGCCAGTAGGGGACTTCAACTCGGGGCCGGGATGGATGAGCAGTTCTTC	CASRGLQLGAGMDEQFF
TRBJ1-4	TRBV7-2	NA	once	TGTGCCAGCAGCTTAGTGTCCAGGGTCGGTGAAAAACTGTTTTTT	CASSLVSRVGEKLFF
TRBJ1-4	TRBV2	NA	NA	TGTGCCAGCAGTGACTGGGGAGGTGAAAAACTGTTTTTT	CASSDWGGEKLFF
TRBJ2-5	TRBV7-6	TRBD1	NA	TGTGCCAGCAGCAGGGGACAGATAATACAAGAGACCCAGTACTTC	CASSRGQIIQETQYF
TRBJ2-7	TRBV10-3	TRBD2	NA	TGTGCCATCAGTGAGCCTAGCGGGATGGTCCACGAGCAGTACTTC	CAISEPSGMVHEQYF
TRBJ2-5	TRBV6-6	NA	NA	TGTGCCAGCAGTTACGACCAGGGTGTGAAGACCCAGTACTTC	CASSYDQGVKTQYF
TRBJ1-1	TRBV7-2	TRBD1	NA	TGTGCCAGCAGCTTTTACAGGGGCCCCCTTTCCAACACTGAAGCTTTCTTT	CASSFYRGPLSNTEAFF
TRBJ2-1	TRBV7-2	TRBD2	NA	TGTGCCAGCAGCGAAACTAGCGGGAGCGGGTACAATGAGCAGTTCTTC	CASSETSGSGYNEQFF
TRBJ2-7	TRBV29-1	NA	NA	TGCAGCGTTGTGGCAGGGGGGTACGAGCAGTACTTC	CSVVAGGYEQYF
TRBJ2-1	TRBV30	TRBD2	NA	TGTGCCTGGAGTCCTAGCGGGGGGTGGGATGAGCAGTTCTTC	CAWSPSGGWDEQFF
TRBJ2-3	TRBV7-2	NA	NA	TGTGCCAGCAGCTTCCGGGTTATGGATACGCAGTATTTT	CASSFRVMDTQYF
TRBJ2-7	TRBV19	TRBD2	NA	TGTGCCAGTAGCCGGACTAGCGGGGCGACCTACGAGCAGTACTTC	CASSRTSGATYEQYF
TRBJ2-7	TRBV4-2	NA	once	TGTGCCAGCAGCCACTCGAGGCTCCTCGAGCAGTACTTC	CASSHSRLLEQYF
TRBJ2-7	TRBV12-5	NA	NA	TGTGCTAGTGGTTTGGTAACAGTCCCCAAACCCTCCTACGAGCAGTACTTC	CASGLVTVPKPSYEQYF
TRBJ2-4	TRBV30	TRBD1	few	TGTGCCTGGAGTGTACGGCGGACAGGGCGGGTAGCCAAAAACATTCAGTACTTC	CAWSVRRTGRVAKNIQYF